The 28 T cell receptor beta chains below were found in one sample sequenced in a study of T cells in localized non-small cell lung cancer. Repertoires were generated with immunoSEQ multiplex PCR, while TCRdb's copy carries only in-frame clones and drops some. The table records 75,000 to 80,000 clones, 88% of them present only once. This material consisted of peripheral blood, taken before any cancer treatment. The receptors come from a woman aged 35-75 years with stage I squamous cell lung carcinoma.

The rearrangement uses TRBV7-8 and TRBJ2-5, with a tentative D call TRBD2 (6 bases). Germline lookup yields CDR1 SGHVS and CDR2 FQNEAQ. This CDR3 is 14 amino acids long. With 5 bases removed from V and 1 base from J, the gap between germline ends came to 11 bases. This CDR3 is CASSHGTFQETQYF. CDR3 in DNA: TGTGCCAGCAGCCACGGGACTTTCCAAGAGACCCAGTACTTC.

The V gene is TRBV19, the J gene TRBJ2-2; no firm D call. With 9 bases removed from V and 0 bases from J, the gap between germline ends came to 11 bases. There are 14 residues in the CDR3. Looked up from germline, CDR1 is LNHDA and CDR2 is SQIVND (reference sequence). The chain's CDR3 is CASQVASNTGELFF. DNA for the CDR3: TGTGCCAGCCAAGTGGCTTCGAACACCGGGGAGCTGTTTTTT.

The chain recombines TRBV11-2 with TRBJ1-2, with D perhaps matching TRBD1 (6 bases). CDR3 length: 11 residues. The ends were cut back, 5 bases at V and 8 bases at J, with 9 bases in the middle. Germline V gene sequence: CDR1 SGHAT, CDR2 FQNNGV. The CDR3 here is CASSPGVGYTF. The CDR3 DNA reads as TGTGCCAGCAGCCCAGGGGTGGGCTACACCTTC.

J is TRBJ1-2 and V is TRBV5-8; D remains ambiguous. Germline loops: CDR1 SGHTS, CDR2 YDEGEE. The CDR3 runs to 14 residues. Trimming took 1 base from V and 2 from J, leaving 9 bases between them. The DNA of the CDR3 is TGTGCCAGCAGCTTGTACCAGACCAACTATGGCTACACCTTC. This translates into CASSLYQTNYGYTF.

The chain links TRBV30 to TRBJ2-3; TRBD2 matches 8 bases. The CDR3 is 14 amino acids. The V gene's germline CDR1 is GTSNPN and CDR2 SVGIG (reference sequence). Trimming at V came to 4 bases and at J to 6 bases, leaving 9 bases not matched to a gene. The CDR3 loop is CAWTPLAAKDTQYF. CDR3 nucleotide sequence: TGTGCCTGGACGCCACTAGCGGCCAAGGATACGCAGTATTTT.

The J gene is TRBJ2-6, the V gene TRBV5-4, with 7 bases lining up with TRBD1. Unmatched junction bases numbered 7, after V lost 3 bases and J lost 1 base. The V gene's germline CDR1 is SGHNT and CDR2 YYREEE (reference sequence). This CDR3 contains 17 residues. CDR3 loop: CASSSWTGRSGANVLTF. The CDR3 DNA sequence: TGTGCCAGCAGCTCTTGGACAGGCAGATCTGGGGCCAACGTCCTGACTTTC.

The CDR3 bases are TGTGCCAGCACCTTTGACTTGTTGGTGGGGGGGAACACTGAAGCTTTCTTT. Residues: CASTFDLLVGGNTEAFF. The genes are TRBV5-4 and TRBJ1-1; D might be TRBD1 (5 bases). Germline V lookup: CDR1 SGHNT, CDR2 YYREEE (reference sequence). This CDR3 contains 17 residues. V lost 6 bases and J lost 1, with 22 bases in between.

Turning to this clone: Other nucleotide sequences from this sample produce the same CDR3. J is TRBJ1-1 and V is TRBV9; D is unresolved. Germline V lookup: CDR1 SGDLS, CDR2 YYNGEE. The CDR3 is 14 amino acids. V lost 0 bases and J 1 base, leaving 7 bases between the germline ends. The CDR3 DNA follows: TGTGCCAGCAGCGTAGGGCAGAGGAACACTGAAGCTTTCTTT. This translates into CASSVGQRNTEAFF.

The rearrangement joins TRBV7-9 to TRBJ2-7; no reliable D call. The CDR3 covers 12 residues. Germline CDR1 is SEHNR and CDR2 is FQNEAQ (reference sequence). V gave up 5 bases and J gave up 4 bases, with 9 bases separating them. The CDR3 loop reads CASSRDGYEQYF. The CDR3 region has the DNA TGTGCCAGCAGCCGTGACGGGTACGAGCAGTACTTC.

The chain carries TRBV11-1 and TRBJ2-5; tentative D call: TRBD1 (5 bases). The germline V gene has CDR1 SGHAT and CDR2 FQDESV (reference sequence). Trimming took off 5 bases at V and 2 bases at J, with 18 bases between the two ends. CDR3 length equals 16 residues. The CDR3 bases are TGTGCCAGCAGCCAGGCGGCAGGGAATCGGCAAGAGACCCAGTACTTC. Amino acids: CASSQAAGNRQETQYF.

This rearrangement joins TRBV6-1 to TRBJ1-1, with 9 nucleotides matching TRBD1. Germline values: CDR1 MNHNS, CDR2 SASEGT. V shed 6 bases, J shed 7 bases, and the junction held 6 bases outside the gene matches. The CDR3 consists of 13 residues. The CDR3 here is CASSTGTGFEAFF. CDR3 bases: TGTGCCAGCAGCACCGGGACAGGGTTTGAAGCTTTCTTT.

The V call is TRBV6-5, the J call TRBJ1-5; D is undetermined. The V gene lost 2 bases and the J gene lost 4 bases, with 6 bases spanning the gap. From germline, CDR1 is MNHEY and CDR2 SVGAGI. CDR3 length equals 13 residues. CDR3 coding DNA: TGTGCCAGCAGTTACGACCCAAATCAGCCCCAGCATTTT. This encodes CASSYDPNQPQHF.

This rearrangement joins TRBV2 to TRBJ1-2; D is uncertain. The germline gives CDR1 SNHLY, CDR2 FYNNEI. CDR3 size: 11 residues. Between the trimmed V and J ends, which lost 4 bases and 6 bases, there was a span of 6 bases. The CDR3 spells CASSATDGYTF. CDR3 in DNA: TGTGCCAGCAGTGCCACAGATGGCTACACCTTC.

The chain combines TRBV11-2 with TRBJ2-2, with 7 positions matching TRBD2. There are 17 residues in the CDR3. Germline CDR1 and CDR2: SGHAT and FQNNGV. V was clipped by 1 base and J by 6 bases; unmatched bases: 11. CDR3 protein: CASSLVVTSLRAGELFF. Here the CDR3 DNA reads TGTGCCAGCAGCTTAGTGGTGACTAGCCTGCGGGCCGGGGAGCTGTTTTTT.

The V call is TRBV4-2, the J call TRBJ1-5; D possibly corresponds to TRBD1 (6 bases). Trimming took off 0 bases at V and 3 bases at J, with 18 bases between the two ends. This CDR3 has 18 amino acids. Per the germline V gene, CDR1 is LGHNA and CDR2 is YNFKEQ. The CDR3 bases are TGTGCCAGCAGCCAAGAAGTTCCAGGGGACGCGAACAATCAGCCCCAGCATTTT. This sequence encodes CASSQEVPGDANNQPQHF.

The chain links TRBV25-1 to TRBJ1-5; 8 bases map to TRBD1. Germline V CDR1 and CDR2: MGHDK, SYGVNS. CDR3 size: 15 residues. V gave up 2 bases and J gave up 5 bases; unmatched junction bases: 5. For the CDR3, the DNA is TGTGCCAGCAGTGAAAGCGGACAGGGTTATCAGCCCCAGCATTTT. Amino acid sequence: CASSESGQGYQPQHF.

In its sample, this clone was seen a few times. This rearrangement joins TRBV7-9 to TRBJ1-2, with a possible D match to TRBD1 (6 bases). Trimming pared 4 bases from V and 2 bases from J, leaving 8 bases between. The CDR3 covers 13 residues. Per germline, CDR1 SEHNR and CDR2 FQNEAQ (reference sequence). The CDR3 spells CASSSTGNYGYTF. Here the CDR3 DNA reads TGTGCCAGCAGCTCAACAGGGAACTATGGCTACACCTTC.

For the CDR3, the DNA is TGTGCCATCAGTGACCGGACACTTCATAGCAATCAGCCCCAGCATTTT. Residues: CAISDRTLHSNQPQHF. This chain connects TRBV10-3 to TRBJ1-5; D may be TRBD1 (5 bases). The V end was cut by 3 bases, the J end by 0 bases, with 12 bases between. CDR3 size: 16 residues. From germline, CDR1 is ENHRY and CDR2 SYGVKD.

The chain combines TRBV2 with TRBJ1-5; 8 bases are shared with TRBD1. V lost 6 bases to trimming and J lost 6 bases; unmatched junction nucleotides: 4. The CDR3 length is 13 residues. The germline V gene has CDR1 SNHLY and CDR2 FYNNEI. CDR3 loop: CASRQGAPQPQHF. CDR3 DNA: TGTGCCAGCAGGCAGGGGGCGCCTCAGCCCCAGCATTTT.

The V call is TRBV5-4, the J call TRBJ2-7; D is unresolved. V was trimmed by 3 bases and J by 2 bases, leaving 12 bases between them. The V gene's germline CDR1 is SGHNT and CDR2 YYREEE (reference sequence). The CDR3 has 14 amino acids. CDR3 sequence reads: CASSSDIRPYEQYF. The CDR3 DNA reads TGTGCCAGCAGCTCCGACATAAGACCCTACGAGCAGTACTTC.

This clone was seen once. The gene calls are TRBV9 and TRBJ1-1; TRBD1 matches at 7 bases. The ends lost 0 bases at V and 2 bases at J; junction bases unmatched: 7. From germline, CDR1 is SGDLS and CDR2 YYNGEE. The CDR3 is 16 residues long. CDR3 bases: TGTGCCAGCAGCGTAGGGGGAGGGGGCATCAACACTGAAGCTTTCTTT. Its translation: CASSVGGGGINTEAFF.

This clone was detected only a few times. This sequence joins TRBV11-2 and TRBJ1-2; 8 bases agree with TRBD1. The CDR3 loop spans 17 amino acids. Germline assignment: CDR1 SGHAT and CDR2 FQNNGV. The V segment lost 5 bases and the J segment 4 bases; nucleotides outside the gene matches: 15. In DNA form, the CDR3 reads TGTGCCAGCAGCCAACGGGATGGACAGGGAGTCGTCTATGGCTACACCTTC. Its protein is CASSQRDGQGVVYGYTF.

This clone was seen just once. V usage is TRBV5-1 and J usage is TRBJ1-1, with TRBD1 identical over 9 bases. Germline trimming cut 3 bases from V and 4 bases from J; bases unmatched to any gene: 4. Germline CDR1 is SGHRS and CDR2 is YFSETQ. The CDR3 runs to 14 residues. The CDR3 DNA follows: TGCGCCAGCAGCTCAAGACAGGGGGGCACTGAAGCTTTCTTT. Translating it yields CASSSRQGGTEAFF.

The chain is built from TRBV7-9 and TRBJ2-1; D is unclear. The germline V gene encodes CDR1 SEHNR and CDR2 FQNEAQ (reference sequence). The ends were cut back, 4 bases at V and 11 bases at J, with 9 bases in the middle. The CDR3 covers 11 residues. The CDR3 coding sequence is TGTGCCAGCAGCTCCCTGACAAAGCAGTTCTTC. It translates to CASSSLTKQFF.

The chain carries TRBV6-1 and TRBJ1-3, with a possible D match to TRBD1 (5 bases). The germline gives CDR1 MNHNS, CDR2 SASEGT. CDR3 size: 15 residues. Trimming removed 4 bases at V and 0 bases at J, with 10 bases between. CDR3: CASSAGTHSGNTIYF. DNA for the CDR3: TGTGCCAGCAGTGCGGGGACTCACTCTGGAAACACCATATATTTT.

This clone is a singleton in its sample. J is TRBJ2-6 and V is TRBV9; 8 bases align to TRBD1. The CDR3 runs 16 residues. Trimming cost V 3 bases and J 4 bases; bases outside gene matches: 6. Per germline, CDR1 SGDLS and CDR2 YYNGEE. Here the CDR3 DNA reads TGTGCCAGCAGCGAAACAGGGGGAACGGGGGCCAACGTCCTGACTTTC. Protein sequence: CASSETGGTGANVLTF.

This chain connects TRBV2 to TRBJ1-1; D may be TRBD1 (5 bases). Per germline, CDR1 SNHLY and CDR2 FYNNEI. V dropped 4 bases and J dropped 6 bases, with 18 bases sitting between them. The CDR3 contains 15 residues. The CDR3 is CASSGRGRDSAEAFF. In DNA form, the CDR3 reads TGTGCCAGCAGTGGAAGGGGCAGGGATTCAGCTGAAGCTTTCTTT.

The CDR3 bases are TGTGCCAGTAGCACGACGCGGGGCTCCGCGGGAAACACCATATATTTT. Amino acids: CASSTTRGSAGNTIYF. The rearrangement joins TRBV19 to TRBJ1-3; possibly TRBD1 for D (5 bases). Trimming left V 6 bases short and J 4 bases short, with 19 bases between. The CDR3 loop spans 16 amino acids. Germline CDR1 is LNHDA and CDR2 is SQIVND (reference sequence).